This T cell receptor (beta chain) was found in a study of response to subunit inactivated influenza vaccine. This clonotype has only a few counts. CDR3 length: 15 amino acids. Germline lookup yields CDR1 KGHSH and CDR2 LQKENI. Trimming took off 1 base at V and 1 base at J, with 10 bases between the two ends. TCRdb reprocessed the RT-PCR reads via MiXCR and lists one record per CDR3 protein. The sample records about 300,000 distinct CDR3 sequences, 22% being singletons. The J gene is TRBJ1-1, the V gene TRBV18; no definite D call. The sequence derives from a man aged 50 to 75 who received an inactivated influenza vaccine. This specimen was PBMCs from blood, taken around 22 months after vaccination. The CDR3 sequence is CASSPLTFPNTEAFF. The CDR3 region has the DNA TGTGCCAGCTCACCACTTACGTTTCCGAACACTGAAGCTTTCTTT.